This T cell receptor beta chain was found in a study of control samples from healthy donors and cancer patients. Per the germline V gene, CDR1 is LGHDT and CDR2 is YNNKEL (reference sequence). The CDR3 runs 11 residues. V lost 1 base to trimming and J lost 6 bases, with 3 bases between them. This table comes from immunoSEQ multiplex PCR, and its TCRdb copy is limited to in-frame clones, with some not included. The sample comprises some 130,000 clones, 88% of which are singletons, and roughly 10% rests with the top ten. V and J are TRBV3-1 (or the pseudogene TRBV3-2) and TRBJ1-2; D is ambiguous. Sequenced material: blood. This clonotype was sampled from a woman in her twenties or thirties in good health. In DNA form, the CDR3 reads TGTGCCAGCAGCCAAGTGAATGGCTACACCTTC. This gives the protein CASSQVNGYTF.